The 18 T cell receptor beta chains given below trace back to one sample, sequenced in a study of cytomegalovirus exposure and HLA in healthy donors. Researchers ran the PCR with 60 Vbeta and 13 Jbeta primers. Sequenced by immunoSEQ multiplex PCR; TCRdb stores in-frame clones only, minus some. The table has about 160,000 clones, about 80% seen once. Input material: PBMCs. The receptors derive from a young man in good health and CMV-seronegative.

DNA for the CDR3: TGTGCCTGGAGTGGGGGGGTGGGAGATACGCAGTATTTT. Translation gives CAWSGGVGDTQYF. The chain joins TRBV30 to TRBJ2-3, with TRBD2 as a possible D gene (6 bases). Germline V gene data show CDR1 as GTSNPN and CDR2 as SVGIG (reference sequence). Trimming removed 1 base at V and 5 bases at J, with 10 bases between. The CDR3 has 13 residues.

The genes are TRBV7-2 and TRBJ2-3, with 12 bases fitting TRBD2. The CDR3 has 16 residues. V was clipped by 1 base and J by 4 bases; unmatched bases: 3. From germline, CDR1 is SGHTA and CDR2 FQGNSA. DNA for the CDR3: TGTGCCAGCAGCTTAGATCTAGCGGGGGGGCCAGATACGCAGTATTTT. It codes for CASSLDLAGGPDTQYF.

In this sample, this clone turned up once. The chain recombines TRBV5-4 with TRBJ2-4, with 9 bases fitting TRBD1. Trimming took 5 bases from V and 6 from J; bases not matched to a gene: 12. CDR3 size: 16 residues. Germline V lookup: CDR1 SGHNT, CDR2 YYREEE (reference sequence). This chain's CDR3 is CASSSRPGQGSNIQYF. The CDR3 bases are TGTGCCAGCAGTTCTCGGCCGGGACAGGGATCAAACATTCAGTACTTC.

The chain recombines TRBV15 with TRBJ1-3, with 8 bases aligning to TRBD1. J lost 2 bases, V lost 0 bases, and 0 bases had no gene match. This CDR3 has 15 amino acids. Germline-derived CDR1 and CDR2 are LNHNV and YYDKDF (reference sequence). The CDR3 bases are TGTGCCACCAGCAGAGAGGACAGGGCTGGAAACACCATATATTTT. Translated, it gives CATSREDRAGNTIYF.

The chain is built from TRBV28 and TRBJ1-2; D gene unclear. The CDR3 has 15 residues. Per germline, CDR1 MDHEN and CDR2 SYDVKM. The ends were cut back, 6 bases at V and 2 bases at J, with 16 bases in the middle. Here the CDR3 DNA reads TGTGCCAGCAGCCCCGGAGATATTCTCAACTATGGCTACACCTTC. It encodes CASSPGDILNYGYTF.

J is TRBJ2-7 and V is TRBV12-1; TRBD1 reflects the table's D call only, with no check against the DNA. TRBV12-1 is a known pseudogene. The length of the CDR3 is 15 residues. Here the CDR3 DNA reads TGTGCCAGCAGTTGCGGGGACAGGGGGACCTACGAGCAGTACTTC. It codes for CASSCGDRGTYEQYF.

The chain links TRBV7-2 to TRBJ2-2; 7 bases map to TRBD2. Per germline, CDR1 SGHTA and CDR2 FQGNSA. The CDR3 is made up of 17 amino acids. The V and J ends lost 5 bases and 1 base, in that order; junction bases with no gene match: 10. CDR3 sequence: CASSQLARERNTGELFF. The CDR3 DNA reads as TGTGCCAGCAGCCAACTAGCGAGGGAGAGGAACACCGGGGAGCTGTTTTTT.

V gene TRBV5-4 combines with J gene TRBJ1-5; 11 bases agree with TRBD1. Trimming at V came to 0 bases and at J to 4 bases, leaving 3 bases not matched to a gene. Germline values: CDR1 SGHNT, CDR2 YYREEE (reference sequence). The CDR3 has 16 residues. CDR3 region: CASSLEGTGGNQPQHF. In DNA form, the CDR3 reads TGTGCCAGCAGCTTGGAAGGGACAGGGGGGAATCAGCCCCAGCATTTT.

CDR3 protein: CAISGTSGRAGDEQFF. The DNA of the CDR3 is TGTGCCATCAGTGGGACTAGCGGGAGGGCGGGCGATGAGCAGTTCTTC. V usage is TRBV10-3 and J usage is TRBJ2-1, with TRBD2 matching 15 bases. J was trimmed by 8 bases and V by 4 bases; bases with no gene match: 6. Germline lookup yields CDR1 ENHRY and CDR2 SYGVKD. The CDR3 totals 16 residues.

The chain has TRBV19 and TRBJ2-4, with 9 bases matching TRBD1. V lost 5 bases to trimming and J lost 6 bases; unmatched junction nucleotides: 5. The CDR3 is 14 amino acids. Germline V gives CDR1 LNHDA, CDR2 SQIVND (reference sequence). The chain's CDR3 is CASSPGDRANIQYF. CDR3 DNA sequence: TGTGCCAGTAGTCCTGGGGACAGGGCAAACATTCAGTACTTC.

This chain uses TRBV27 with TRBJ2-7; TRBD1 agrees at 8 bases. CDR1 and CDR2 (germline): MNHEY, SMNVEV (reference sequence). The junction had 12 bases not matched to a gene; V was cut back by 2 bases and J by 0 bases. There are 18 residues in the CDR3. CDR3 nucleotide sequence: TGTGCCAGCAGTTTAGGCCCGCTTGCAGGGGGCGGCTCCTACGAGCAGTACTTC. As protein: CASSLGPLAGGGSYEQYF.

This rearrangement joins TRBV29-1 to TRBJ1-3, with D unresolved. Germline V lookup: CDR1 SQVTM, CDR2 ANQGSEA. This CDR3 contains 15 residues. V was cut by 5 bases and J by 0 bases, with 14 bases left in between. The CDR3 nucleotides are TGCAGCGTTCGTGAGACATTATACTCTGGAAACACCATATATTTT. This sequence encodes CSVRETLYSGNTIYF. The full variable domain, in which reference TRBV29-1 and TRBJ1-3 provide the parts outside the CDR3, is SAVISQKPSRDICQRGTSLTIQCQVDSQVTMMFWYRQQPGQSLTLIATANQGSEATYESGFVIDKFPISRPNLTFSTLTVSNMSPEDSSIYLCSVRETLYSGNTIYFGEGSWLTVV.

The rearrangement joins TRBV2 to TRBJ1-5; 10 nucleotides match TRBD1. This CDR3 has 15 amino acids. Per the germline V gene, CDR1 is SNHLY and CDR2 is FYNNEI. Trimming removed 5 bases from V and 6 bases from J; junction bases left unmatched: 7. The CDR3, as DNA: TGTGCCAGCAGTAAAGACAGGGGGCTTGGTCAGCCCCAGCATTTT. It is translated as CASSKDRGLGQPQHF.

In this sample, this clone turned up a few times. The J gene is TRBJ2-1, the V gene TRBV23-1, with 8 positions matching TRBD2. TRBV23-1 counts as an open reading frame of uncertain function. This CDR3 has 15 residues. V trimming: 3 bases; J trimming: 8 bases; junction bases outside the gene matches: 9. The CDR3 nucleotides are TGCGCCAGCAGTCATGGGACTAGATTGGAGGATGAGCAGTTCTTC. This gives the protein CASSHGTRLEDEQFF.

The sample holds a few counts of this clone. The junction shows a germline mismatch at one end, possibly a read error. The chain uses TRBV5-6 and TRBJ2-7, with TRBD1 matching over 7 bases. CDR3 length: 12 amino acids. CDR1 is SGHDT and CDR2 is YYEEEE in the germline V gene. CDR3 sequence (DNA): TGTGCCAGCAGCTTGGGTAGGGGGACAGTGAACTTC. It translates to CASSLGRGTVNF. Full variable domain (remainder filled in from reference TRBV5-6 and TRBJ2-7): DAGVTQSPTHLIKTRGQQVTLRCSPKSGHDTVSWYQQALGQGPQFIFQYYEEEERQRGNFPDRFSGHQFPNYSSELNVNALLLGDSALYLCASSLGRGTVNFGPGTRLTVT.

The J gene is TRBJ2-3, the V gene TRBV19, with TRBD1 as a possible D gene (5 bases). Germline V gives CDR1 LNHDA, CDR2 SQIVND (reference sequence). Trimming shortened V by 4 bases and J by 0 bases, and 17 bases separated the two germline ends. The CDR3 loop spans 17 amino acids. In DNA form, the CDR3 reads TGTGCCAGTAGTAAGGGCCCGGACACCCCTAGCACAGATACGCAGTATTTT. It specifies CASSKGPDTPSTDTQYF. The full variable domain, completed using reference TRBV19 and TRBJ2-3, is DGGITQSPKYLFRKEGQNVTLSCEQNLNHDAMYWYRQDPGQGLRLIYYSQIVNDFQKGDIAEGYSVSREKKESFPLTVTSAQKNPTAFYLCASSKGPDTPSTDTQYFGPGTRLTVL.

In DNA, the CDR3 is TGTGCCACCCTCCGGTCGGAGCGGCCCCAGCATTTT. This codes for CATLRSERPQHF. The chain carries TRBV28 and TRBJ1-5; D is undetermined. V was cut by 10 bases and J by 9 bases, with 16 bases left in between. In germline, CDR1 is MDHEN, CDR2 SYDVKM. The CDR3 length is 12 residues. Full variable domain (missing parts from reference TRBV28 and TRBJ1-5): DVKVTQSSRYLVKRTGEKVFLECVQDMDHENMFWYRQDPGLGLRLIYFSYDVKMKEKGDIPEGYSVSREKKERFSLILESASTNQTSMYLCATLRSERPQHFGDGTRLSIL.

The J gene is TRBJ2-3, the V gene TRBV9, with TRBD2 matching 8 bases. Trimming at V came to 4 bases and at J to 4 bases, leaving 8 bases not matched to a gene. The germline V gene encodes CDR1 SGDLS and CDR2 YYNGEE. The CDR3 covers 15 residues. CDR3: CASSPRGGVSDTQYF. The CDR3 DNA sequence: TGTGCCAGCAGCCCCCGGGGGGGAGTTTCAGATACGCAGTATTTT.